The rows below give T cell receptor beta chains drawn from one sample of a study of T cells in Graves' hyperthyroidism and ophthalmopathy. One entry per CDR3 protein, called by TCRdb with MiXCR from the multiplex PCR reads. The sample records 100,000 to 140,000 distinct CDR3 sequences, 15% to 20% being singletons. Material: blood. These receptors were obtained from a woman in her forties or fifties with Graves' hyperthyroidism. Both conserved end residues are part of each CDR3. The D gene is left open where the match is weak. A row's size may be missing; if present it is once, few, many or a size class.

j_gene: TRBJ2-7
d_gene: TRBD1
v_gene: TRBV12-3/TRBV12-4
abundance: many
CDR3aa: CASSSPDRGRYEQYF
CDR3nt: TGTGCCAGCAGTTCCCCCGACAGGGGGCGGTACGAGCAGTACTTC

j_gene: TRBJ2-7
d_gene: TRBD2
v_gene: TRBV12-3/TRBV12-4
abundance: many
CDR3aa: CASRFSGIPYEQYF
CDR3nt: TGTGCCAGCAGATTTAGCGGGATCCCCTACGAGCAGTACTTC

j_gene: TRBJ2-2
d_gene: NA
v_gene: TRBV4-1
abundance: once
CDR3aa: CASGLRGTQNTGELFF
CDR3nt: TGCGCCAGCGGCCTTCGGGGGACACAGAACACCGGGGAGCTGTTTTTT

j_gene: TRBJ2-2
d_gene: TRBD2
v_gene: TRBV14
abundance: many
CDR3aa: CASSPSSGKNTGELFF
CDR3nt: TGTGCCAGCAGCCCGTCTAGCGGGAAGAACACCGGGGAGCTGTTTTTT

j_gene: TRBJ1-2
d_gene: TRBD1
v_gene: TRBV11-2
abundance: many
CDR3aa: CASSSTGEVDYTF
CDR3nt: TGTGCCAGCAGCTCGACAGGGGAGGTTGACTACACCTTC

j_gene: TRBJ2-1
d_gene: NA
v_gene: TRBV27
abundance: many
CDR3aa: CASSPGNGRRAEQFF
CDR3nt: TGTGCCAGCAGCCCGGGGAACGGGAGAAGGGCTGAGCAGTTCTTC

j_gene: TRBJ2-7
d_gene: TRBD2
v_gene: TRBV28
abundance: NA
CDR3aa: CASLPGGSSSEQYF
CDR3nt: TGTGCCAGCTTACCTGGCGGGAGCTCCAGCGAGCAGTACTTC

j_gene: TRBJ2-5
d_gene: TRBD1
v_gene: TRBV5-6
abundance: many
CDR3aa: CASSIGTGYRETQYF
CDR3nt: TGTGCCAGCAGCATTGGGACAGGTTATAGGGAGACCCAGTACTTC

j_gene: TRBJ2-2
d_gene: NA
v_gene: TRBV12-3/TRBV12-4
abundance: NA
CDR3aa: CASSWGNTGELFF
CDR3nt: TGTGCCAGCAGTTGGGGAAACACCGGGGAGCTGTTTTTT

j_gene: TRBJ1-5
d_gene: NA
v_gene: TRBV2
abundance: many
CDR3aa: CASSPGAQGSNQPQHF
CDR3nt: TGTGCCAGCTCACCAGGGGCCCAGGGGAGCAATCAGCCCCAGCATTTT

j_gene: TRBJ2-1
d_gene: TRBD2
v_gene: TRBV11-2
abundance: many
CDR3aa: CASSLDISGKGYNEQFF
CDR3nt: TGTGCCAGCAGCTTAGATATTAGCGGGAAGGGGTACAATGAGCAGTTCTTC

j_gene: TRBJ2-5
d_gene: NA
v_gene: TRBV2
abundance: few
CDR3aa: CASSEVNRSLYF
CDR3nt: TGTGCCAGCAGTGAAGTTAACAGGTCGTTGTACTTC

j_gene: TRBJ2-5
d_gene: TRBD2
v_gene: TRBV29-1
abundance: many
CDR3aa: CSVGGGRGETQYF
CDR3nt: TGCAGCGTCGGTGGAGGGAGGGGAGAGACCCAGTACTTC

j_gene: TRBJ1-2
d_gene: TRBD1
v_gene: TRBV2
abundance: NA
CDR3aa: CASISQGAYGYTF
CDR3nt: TGTGCCAGCATCTCACAGGGGGCTTATGGCTACACCTTC

j_gene: TRBJ1-1
d_gene: NA
v_gene: TRBV20-1
abundance: many
CDR3aa: CSVTGQMNTEAFF
CDR3nt: TGCAGTGTTACGGGACAAATGAACACTGAAGCTTTCTTT

j_gene: TRBJ1-5
d_gene: NA
v_gene: TRBV30
abundance: many
CDR3aa: CAWSIGADNQPQHF
CDR3nt: TGTGCCTGGAGCATAGGGGCAGACAATCAGCCCCAGCATTTT

j_gene: TRBJ2-3
d_gene: NA
v_gene: TRBV20-1
abundance: NA
CDR3aa: CSAPGTGASGTDTQYF
CDR3nt: TGCAGTGCCCCCGGGACCGGGGCTAGCGGCACAGATACGCAGTATTTT

j_gene: TRBJ1-1
d_gene: NA
v_gene: TRBV11-1
abundance: many
CDR3aa: CASSPLSSGPTEAFF
CDR3nt: TGTGCCAGCAGCCCACTAAGTTCAGGGCCCACTGAAGCTTTCTTT

j_gene: TRBJ1-1
d_gene: NA
v_gene: TRBV7-2
abundance: many
CDR3aa: CASSPSPSQAFF
CDR3nt: TGTGCCAGCAGCCCAAGCCCCTCCCAAGCTTTCTTT

j_gene: TRBJ2-7
d_gene: TRBD2
v_gene: TRBV28
abundance: NA
CDR3aa: CASKGGTSGSNEQYF
CDR3nt: TGTGCCAGCAAAGGGGGGACTAGCGGGAGCAACGAGCAGTACTTC

j_gene: TRBJ2-1
d_gene: TRBD2
v_gene: TRBV19
abundance: many
CDR3aa: CASSNPGLNNNEQFF
CDR3nt: TGTGCCAGTAGTAACCCGGGACTAAACAACAATGAGCAGTTCTTC

j_gene: TRBJ2-2
d_gene: TRBD2
v_gene: TRBV9
abundance: many
CDR3aa: CASSMSGSELFF
CDR3nt: TGTGCCAGCAGCATGAGCGGGAGTGAGCTGTTTTTT

j_gene: TRBJ1-4
d_gene: NA
v_gene: TRBV3-1
abundance: many
CDR3aa: CASSQEHLSNEKLFF
CDR3nt: TGTGCCAGCAGCCAAGAGCATCTCTCTAATGAAAAACTGTTTTTT

j_gene: TRBJ1-5
d_gene: TRBD1
v_gene: TRBV19
abundance: many
CDR3aa: CARGRGNPPPRDRSNQPQHF
CDR3nt: TGTGCCAGGGGGCGAGGTAACCCCCCCCCCCGGGACAGGAGCAATCAGCCCCAGCATTTT

j_gene: TRBJ1-4
d_gene: NA
v_gene: TRBV7-9
abundance: many
CDR3aa: CASSPSGLKNEKLFF
CDR3nt: TGTGCCAGCAGCCCTTCGGGACTCAAGAATGAAAAACTGTTTTTT

j_gene: TRBJ2-1
d_gene: NA
v_gene: TRBV20-1
abundance: many
CDR3aa: CSARPPRQRADNEQFF
CDR3nt: TGCAGTGCTAGACCGCCCAGGCAGCGGGCGGACAATGAGCAGTTCTTC

j_gene: TRBJ1-5
d_gene: NA
v_gene: TRBV6-1
abundance: many
CDR3aa: CASRSRQPQHF
CDR3nt: TGTGCCAGCAGAAGTCGTCAGCCCCAGCATTTT

j_gene: TRBJ2-2
d_gene: NA
v_gene: TRBV3-1
abundance: few
CDR3aa: CASSQVETDNTGELFF
CDR3nt: TGTGCCAGCAGCCAAGTCGAGACAGACAATACCGGGGAGCTGTTTTTT

j_gene: TRBJ1-1
d_gene: NA
v_gene: TRBV6-2/TRBV6-3
abundance: many
CDR3aa: CASRSGQIMNTEAFF
CDR3nt: TGTGCCAGCAGGTCCGGGCAGATCATGAACACTGAAGCTTTCTTT

j_gene: TRBJ2-2
d_gene: NA
v_gene: TRBV24-1
abundance: many
CDR3aa: CATSDSGTGNTGELFF
CDR3nt: TGTGCCACCAGTGATTCCGGGACTGGAAACACCGGGGAGCTGTTTTTT

j_gene: TRBJ1-5
d_gene: NA
v_gene: TRBV20-1
abundance: few
CDR3aa: CSASGRLQGINQPQHF
CDR3nt: TGCAGTGCTAGTGGGCGGCTTCAGGGTATAAATCAGCCCCAGCATTTT

j_gene: TRBJ1-2
d_gene: TRBD1
v_gene: TRBV20-1
abundance: many
CDR3aa: CRPGQGVRGYTF
CDR3nt: TGCAGGCCGGGACAGGGGGTTCGAGGCTACACCTTC

j_gene: TRBJ2-7
d_gene: NA
v_gene: TRBV20-1
abundance: few
CDR3aa: CSPLMEEQYF
CDR3nt: TGCAGTCCGCTAATGGAGGAGCAGTACTTC

j_gene: TRBJ2-7
d_gene: TRBD1
v_gene: TRBV18
abundance: NA
CDR3aa: CASSLGQGVSYEQYF
CDR3nt: TGTGCCAGCTCACTTGGACAGGGGGTCTCCTACGAGCAGTACTTC

j_gene: TRBJ1-1
d_gene: NA
v_gene: TRBV7-9
abundance: NA
CDR3aa: CASSLTQNTEAFF
CDR3nt: TGTGCCAGCAGCTTAACACAGAACACTGAAGCTTTCTTT

j_gene: TRBJ2-6
d_gene: TRBD1
v_gene: TRBV19
abundance: NA
CDR3aa: CASSMGQGVAGANVLTF
CDR3nt: TGTGCCAGTAGTATGGGACAGGGAGTGGCCGGGGCCAACGTCCTGACTTTC

j_gene: TRBJ1-2
d_gene: NA
v_gene: TRBV12-3/TRBV12-4
abundance: many
CDR3aa: CASSSPFGWGADGYTF
CDR3nt: TGTGCCAGCAGTTCCCCGTTCGGATGGGGGGCAGATGGCTACACCTTC

j_gene: TRBJ2-7
d_gene: TRBD2
v_gene: TRBV18
abundance: many
CDR3aa: CASSPMGTSGRYEQYF
CDR3nt: TGTGCCAGCTCACCAATGGGGACTAGCGGGAGATACGAGCAGTACTTC

j_gene: TRBJ2-3
d_gene: NA
v_gene: TRBV5-1
abundance: NA
CDR3aa: CASSLGRTPNTDTQYF
CDR3nt: TGCGCCAGCAGCTTAGGACGTACCCCAAACACAGATACGCAGTATTTT

j_gene: TRBJ2-3
d_gene: TRBD2
v_gene: TRBV3-1
abundance: NA
CDR3aa: CASRATSGIPSTDTQYF
CDR3nt: TGTGCCAGCAGGGCAACTAGCGGGATACCCAGCACAGATACGCAGTATTTT

j_gene: TRBJ2-5
d_gene: TRBD1
v_gene: TRBV12-3/TRBV12-4
abundance: many
CDR3aa: CASNPLDRGSETQYF
CDR3nt: TGTGCCAGCAACCCGCTGGACAGGGGGTCGGAGACCCAGTACTTC

j_gene: TRBJ2-1
d_gene: TRBD2
v_gene: TRBV18
abundance: NA
CDR3aa: CASSPPLAGVDEQFF
CDR3nt: TGTGCCAGCTCACCACCTCTAGCGGGAGTGGATGAGCAGTTCTTC

j_gene: TRBJ1-2
d_gene: NA
v_gene: TRBV7-8
abundance: NA
CDR3aa: CASSPGHPSANYGYTF
CDR3nt: TGTGCCAGCAGCCCCGGACACCCTTCAGCTAACTATGGCTACACCTTC

j_gene: TRBJ2-7
d_gene: TRBD1
v_gene: TRBV12-3/TRBV12-4
abundance: many
CDR3aa: CASTRQGSYEQYF
CDR3nt: TGTGCCAGCACACGACAGGGCTCCTACGAGCAGTACTTC

j_gene: TRBJ1-1
d_gene: NA
v_gene: TRBV19
abundance: many
CDR3aa: CASSIGLSTEAFF
CDR3nt: TGTGCCAGTAGTATAGGACTCAGCACTGAAGCTTTCTTT

j_gene: TRBJ2-5
d_gene: NA
v_gene: TRBV19
abundance: NA
CDR3aa: CASSVTRGRQETQYF
CDR3nt: TGTGCCAGTAGTGTTACCAGGGGCCGTCAAGAGACCCAGTACTTC

j_gene: TRBJ2-1
d_gene: NA
v_gene: TRBV5-1
abundance: many
CDR3aa: CASSPPAELNEQFF
CDR3nt: TGCGCCAGCAGCCCACCAGCGGAACTCAATGAGCAGTTCTTC

j_gene: TRBJ2-7
d_gene: TRBD2
v_gene: TRBV2
abundance: NA
CDR3aa: CASSTPGLAGRYEQYF
CDR3nt: TGTGCCAGCAGTACCCCGGGACTAGCGGGGCGTTACGAGCAGTACTTC

j_gene: TRBJ2-1
d_gene: TRBD2
v_gene: TRBV20-1
abundance: NA
CDR3aa: CSASPLLAGDGDYNEQFF
CDR3nt: TGCAGTGCTAGTCCCCTGTTAGCGGGAGATGGGGACTACAATGAGCAGTTCTTC

j_gene: TRBJ2-2
d_gene: NA
v_gene: TRBV11-2
abundance: many
CDR3aa: CASSVYDSGGELFF
CDR3nt: TGTGCCAGCAGCGTATACGATTCTGGCGGGGAGCTGTTTTTT

j_gene: TRBJ1-1
d_gene: NA
v_gene: TRBV7-9
abundance: many
CDR3aa: CASSVGTSNTEAFF
CDR3nt: TGTGCCAGCAGCGTAGGGACCTCGAACACTGAAGCTTTCTTT

j_gene: TRBJ2-4
d_gene: NA
v_gene: TRBV28
abundance: many
CDR3aa: CASSSQDIQYF
CDR3nt: TGTGCCAGCAGTTCACAGGACATTCAGTACTTC

j_gene: TRBJ1-2
d_gene: NA
v_gene: TRBV12-3/TRBV12-4
abundance: many
CDR3aa: CASSPPGGGYTF
CDR3nt: TGTGCCAGCAGCCCACCCGGGGGTGGCTACACCTTC

j_gene: TRBJ1-1
d_gene: NA
v_gene: TRBV12-3/TRBV12-4
abundance: few
CDR3aa: CASSLSAGPNTEAFF
CDR3nt: TGTGCCAGCAGTTTATCGGCAGGGCCGAACACTGAAGCTTTCTTT

j_gene: TRBJ1-5
d_gene: NA
v_gene: TRBV28
abundance: many
CDR3aa: CASSPRGAGFNQPQHF
CDR3nt: TGTGCCAGCAGTCCCAGGGGAGCAGGGTTTAATCAGCCCCAGCATTTT

j_gene: TRBJ1-5
d_gene: NA
v_gene: TRBV18
abundance: many
CDR3aa: CASSPAGNQPQHF
CDR3nt: TGTGCCAGCTCACCAGCCGGCAATCAGCCCCAGCATTTT

j_gene: TRBJ1-2
d_gene: TRBD1
v_gene: TRBV12-3/TRBV12-4
abundance: many
CDR3aa: CASSLYSGGGYTF
CDR3nt: TGTGCCAGCAGTTTATATTCAGGGGGCGGCTACACCTTC

j_gene: TRBJ1-5
d_gene: NA
v_gene: TRBV20-1
abundance: many
CDR3aa: CSARASGQRINQPQHF
CDR3nt: TGCAGTGCTAGAGCATCTGGACAGAGAATTAATCAGCCCCAGCATTTT

j_gene: TRBJ1-1
d_gene: NA
v_gene: TRBV20-1
abundance: many
CDR3aa: CSAPPGAGTEAFF
CDR3nt: TGCAGTGCCCCGCCAGGGGCGGGCACTGAAGCTTTCTTT